This T cell receptor beta chain was identified during a study of T cells after posttransplantation cyclophosphamide. Broader study findings: Recipient CMV seropositivity and CMV reactivation strongly tracked TRB clonality.

Busulfan-fludarabine conditioning, marrow transplant, and cyclophosphamide on days +3 and +4 were administered. The CDR3 totals 15 residues. Germline CDR1 is SGDLS and CDR2 is YYNGEE. With 0 bases clipped from V and 6 bases from J, the junction kept 4 bases outside the gene matches. Assay: immunoSEQ multiplex PCR; the TCRdb copy retains only in-frame clones and omits some. The table lists fewer than 45,000 clones, around 78% of them singletons, with 7% to 8.5% in the top ten. Concerning this clone: Its antigen is not identified.

This specimen was CD4+ T cells sorted from blood, taken approximately 2,000 days after a stem cell transplant with posttransplant cyclophosphamide. This sequence originates from a female patient aged 35 to 55 who received an allogeneic stem cell transplant from a related donor, was CMV-positive, and had no GVHD. Some of the T cells might come from the graft donor. The chain couples TRBV9 to TRBJ1-1, with TRBD1 matching over 11 bases. CDR3 sequence reads: CASSVGGTGGSEAFF. CDR3 coding DNA: TGTGCCAGCAGCGTAGGGGGGACAGGGGGTTCTGAAGCTTTCTTT.